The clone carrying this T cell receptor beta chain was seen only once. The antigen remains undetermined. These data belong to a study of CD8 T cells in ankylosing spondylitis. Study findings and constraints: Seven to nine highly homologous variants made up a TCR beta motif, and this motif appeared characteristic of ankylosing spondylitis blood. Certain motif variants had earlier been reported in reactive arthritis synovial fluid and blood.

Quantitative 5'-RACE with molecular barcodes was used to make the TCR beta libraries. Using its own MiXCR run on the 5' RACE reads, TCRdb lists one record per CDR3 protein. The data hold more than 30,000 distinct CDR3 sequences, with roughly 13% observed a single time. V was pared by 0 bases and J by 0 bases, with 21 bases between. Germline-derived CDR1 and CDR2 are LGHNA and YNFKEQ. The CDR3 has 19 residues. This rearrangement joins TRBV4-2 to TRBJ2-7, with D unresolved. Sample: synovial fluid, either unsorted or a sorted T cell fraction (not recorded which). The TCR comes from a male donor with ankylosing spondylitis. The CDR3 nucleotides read TGTGCCAGCAGCCAAGAAGATTTGTGGCGACTGCCGGGCTCCTACGAGCAGTACTTC. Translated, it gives CASSQEDLWRLPGSYEQYF.